This paragraph covers one T cell receptor (beta chain) sequence. The antigen it recognizes is unknown. No base quality information exists; no much larger clone differs at one position. The germline V gene (reference sequence) yields SEHNR for CDR1 and FQNEAQ for CDR2. V and J lose 1 base and 7 bases, and a span of 11 bases separates them. Including the terminal cysteine and phenylalanine, the CDR3 comprises 14 residues. The sequence is cut down to CDR3 DNA, 42 bases in frame from base 1. DNA was extracted from blood mononuclear cells, and the same DNA was used for both TCR and STAT3 sequencing. This sample was taken from a study of STAT3 mutations in large granular lymphocyte leukemia (dated by TCRdb to the late 2010s). About the study as a whole: Canonical activating STAT3 mutations were detected in roughly half of the longitudinally sequenced T-LGLL patients. Over half of the T-LGLL patients were given one or more immunosuppressive therapy regimens, and around two fifths of the treated patients had a hematologic response. To reconstruct clonal hierarchy and dynamics, serial deep sequencing of TCRbeta CDR3 and STAT3 was performed in patients with T-cell large granular lymphocyte leukemia. From an initial cohort of some 190 LGL patients, about 17 representative T-LGLL cases were picked for longitudinal TCRbeta and STAT3 sequencing. A couple of patients with natural killer LGL leukemia were also sequenced longitudinally as controls within the study. On average, sequencing was done at more than 3.5 time points per patient, with the number of samplings ranging from 2 to 8. Points the paper makes about the study in general: In several patients, dominant TCR clone burden exceeded STAT3 mutant burden, suggesting STAT3 mutation arose secondarily within a pre-expanded clone. TCR clonotype switching after therapy was observed in about 35% of the 18 patients, and all newly emerging clones were found to be STAT3 wild type. Because codominant clonotypes persisted in some patients, a small but highly pathogenic clone may have been missed. Linking therapy response to changes in TCR clonal burden was complicated by variable intervals between samplings and by differing treatment regimens. At least one immunodominant TCRbeta clonotype was identified in every T-LGLL patient, and multiple immunodominant subclonotypes were identified in about half of the T-LGLL patients. Because no samples were available when a clone first appeared, clonal expansion had to be inferred from samplings taken at other points.

TCRbeta libraries were sequenced on an Illumina MiSeq, and an average of around 44,000 productive templates per sample was obtained. Using multiplex PCR amplification, the immunoSEQ assay generated the TCRbeta CDR3 libraries. As for the authors' bioinformatics: Repertoire diversity was calculated as previously defined, and values close to 0 indicated extremely monoclonal samples. The clones in this table, taken by TCRdb from immuneACCESS, are in-frame only. Not every clone is retained; where verified, under half of the shortfall comes from an unresolved V gene, and the cause of the rest is unknown. The V and J calls and clone size come from that table; D and trimming were worked out from the DNA. For this sample there are thousands of clones; approximately 51% appear just once. The top ten clonotypes cover 58% of the sample.

Input material: peripheral blood mononuclear cells. This clonotype was sampled from a woman aged 70-85 years with T-cell large granular lymphocyte leukemia. Some clones in this sample may be carry-over from other donors' samples. The age is the age at diagnosis. The rearranged segments are TRBV7-9 and TRBJ2-1; a tentative D match to TRBD2 spans 5 bases. The bases are TGTGCCAGCAGCTTAGGTTGGGAGTCAAATGAGCAGTTCTTC. This gives the protein CASSLGWESNEQFF.